A single sample gave rise to the 14 T cell receptor beta chains below, sequenced in a study of T cell responses to AZD1222 COVID-19 vaccine. Assay used: immunoSEQ multiplex PCR; TCRdb lists only in-frame clones, some missing. Of about 160,000 clones in the sample, around 87% were seen once. The sample in question was peripheral blood, obtained 28 days after the second AZD1222 dose. The receptors shown here come from an adult who received the AZD1222 COVID-19 vaccine.

The chain is built from TRBV7-2 and TRBJ2-7; tentative D call: TRBD2 (5 bases). Germline CDR1 reads SGHTA; CDR2 reads FQGNSA. The V end lost 5 bases, the J end lost 6 bases, and 8 bases lay between the germline ends. The CDR3 contains 11 residues. This chain's CDR3 is CASSLGVEQYF. CDR3 coding DNA: TGTGCCAGCAGCCTCGGGGTCGAGCAGTACTTC.

The DNA of the CDR3 is TGTGCCAGCAGCTTGGCATTAGGAGAAAAACTGTTTTTT. Protein product: CASSLALGEKLFF. The chain combines TRBV5-4 with TRBJ1-4; no clear D gene. The V end was cut by 0 bases, the J end by 8 bases, with 8 bases between. The CDR3 length is 13 residues. Germline-derived CDR1 and CDR2 are SGHNT and YYREEE (reference sequence).

V gene TRBV10-3 combines with J gene TRBJ1-1; D remains ambiguous. The CDR3 contains 15 residues. V lost 7 bases and J 2 bases, leaving 17 bases between the germline ends. Germline CDR1 and CDR2: ENHRY and SYGVKD. The CDR3 loop is CAINRNWVGNTEAFF. CDR3 in DNA: TGTGCCATCAACCGCAATTGGGTGGGCAACACTGAAGCTTTCTTT.

The chain has TRBV3-1 (or the pseudogene TRBV3-2) and TRBJ2-1, with 7 nucleotides matching TRBD1. The CDR3 covers 13 residues. Germline trimming cut 4 bases from V and 7 bases from J; bases unmatched to any gene: 4. Germline loops: CDR1 LGHDT, CDR2 YNNKEL (reference sequence). The CDR3 region is CASSPGTVNEQFF. The CDR3 DNA reads TGTGCCAGCAGCCCCGGGACAGTTAATGAGCAGTTCTTC.

The CDR3 sequence is CASQTGRHQPQHF. The CDR3 nucleotides are TGTGCCAGTCAAACGGGCCGCCATCAGCCCCAGCATTTT. J is TRBJ1-5 and V is TRBV19, with unresolved D. The CDR3 totals 13 residues. The germline V and J ends were trimmed by 8 bases and 5 bases, with 13 bases remaining between them. CDR1 LNHDA and CDR2 SQIVND come from the germline V gene (reference sequence).

The J gene is TRBJ1-6, the V gene TRBV2; maybe TRBD1 (5 bases). CDR3 length equals 14 residues. CDR1 is SNHLY, CDR2 FYNNEI, per germline. V shed 10 bases and J shed 9 bases, with 19 bases lying between them. Written as DNA, the CDR3 is TGTGCCACCCTACGGGACGGGGTGATTTCACCCCTCCACTTT. Translated: CATLRDGVISPLHF.

This clone was recorded a few times. This chain joins TRBV19 and TRBJ1-5, with D perhaps matching TRBD1 (5 bases). Germline V gene lookup returns CDR1 LNHDA and CDR2 SQIVND (reference sequence). CDR3 size: 14 residues. V shed 4 bases and J shed 5 bases, with 12 bases lying between them. For the CDR3, the DNA is TGTGCCAGTAGTAACCAGGGTGGAGATCAGCCCCAGCATTTT. Translating it yields CASSNQGGDQPQHF.

This clone was seen only once. V is TRBV6-2 or TRBV6-3 and J is TRBJ1-6; D gene uncertain. Germline values: CDR1 MNHEY, CDR2 SVGEGT. The CDR3 has 16 amino acids. Trimming cost V 7 bases and J 11 bases, with 24 bases left between them. CDR3 in DNA: TGTGCCAGCACCCCGGATTGGCCGTTGAAAGGAGCACCCCTCCACTTT. Amino acids: CASTPDWPLKGAPLHF.

The chain is built from TRBV19 and TRBJ1-5; TRBD1 is a possible D gene (5 bases). Trimming left V 7 bases short and J 6 bases short, with 16 bases between. Germline V gives CDR1 LNHDA, CDR2 SQIVND (reference sequence). The CDR3 spans 14 residues. The CDR3 DNA sequence: TGTGCCAGTACCTGGGGCAGGGAGGGTCAGCCCCAGCATTTT. Amino acid sequence: CASTWGREGQPQHF.

The chain combines TRBV19 with TRBJ1-1, with D perhaps matching TRBD1 (5 bases). Trimming took off 7 bases at V and 7 bases at J, with 19 bases between the two ends. CDR3 length: 14 residues. The germline V gene has CDR1 LNHDA and CDR2 SQIVND (reference sequence). The CDR3 reads CASNPNRAQGEAFF. CDR3 sequence (DNA): TGTGCCAGTAATCCGAATCGGGCGCAGGGTGAAGCTTTCTTT.

The V call is TRBV6-2 or TRBV6-3, the J call TRBJ2-1; D possibly matches TRBD1 or TRBD2 (5 bases each). The CDR3 consists of 15 residues. Germline values: CDR1 MNHEY, CDR2 SVGEGT. V was pared by 4 bases and J by 9 bases, with 19 bases between. CDR3 in DNA: TGTGCCAGCAGTTTGGAGAGGGGTGGTAGGAGTGAGCAGTTCTTC. This codes for CASSLERGGRSEQFF.

The chain employs TRBV30 and TRBJ1-3; weak D call: TRBD1 (5 bases). The CDR3 sequence is 14 residues long. Trimming took off 3 bases at V and 7 bases at J, with 16 bases between the two ends. Germline loops: CDR1 GTSNPN, CDR2 SVGIG (reference sequence). CDR3 amino acids: CAWRGLSEGNTIYF. The CDR3, as DNA: TGTGCCTGGAGGGGACTTTCGGAGGGGAACACCATATATTTT.

This clone has only a few counts. Other DNA sequences in the same sample also yield this CDR3. V usage is TRBV19 and J usage is TRBJ2-7, with D unclear. Trimming cost V 3 bases and J 3 bases, with 6 bases left between them. Germline V gene sequence: CDR1 LNHDA, CDR2 SQIVND (reference sequence). The CDR3 is made up of 12 amino acids. The CDR3 region is CASSIGGYEQYF. The CDR3 region has the DNA TGTGCCAGTAGTATTGGCGGCTACGAGCAGTACTTC.

The V call is TRBV7-2, the J call TRBJ1-6, with TRBD1 identical over 10 bases. CDR1 and CDR2 from the germline V gene are SGHTA and FQGNSA. The CDR3 is made up of 16 amino acids. V gave up 0 bases and J gave up 9 bases; unmatched junction bases: 5. CDR3 residues: CASSLATGTGVSPLHF. CDR3 DNA: TGTGCCAGCAGCTTAGCGACTGGGACAGGGGTTTCACCCCTCCACTTT.